A selection of T cell receptor beta chains follows, all from one sample in a study of OX40 agonist ivuxolimab in advanced cancers. TCRdb's copy holds only in-frame clones and misses some; the assay was immunoSEQ multiplex PCR. The sample carries 65,000 to 75,000 clones, about 92% recorded once. The sequencing used CD4+ or CD8+ T cells sorted from blood, collected in a trial of the OX40 agonist ivuxolimab. These receptors were obtained from an adult with an advanced solid tumor such as melanoma, head and neck, liver or kidney cancer. Each CDR3 is given with its conserved first and last residue. D genes are given only for firm matches. The size field is filled for only some rows; it gives once, few, many or a size class.

D: NA
size: NA
V: TRBV27
J: TRBJ1-4
DNA: TGTGCCAGCAGTGAAGCTATCAGGGGTGGAGGGGAAAAACTGTTTTTT
CDR3: CASSEAIRGGGEKLFF

D: TRBD2
size: NA
V: TRBV2
J: TRBJ2-2
DNA: TGTGCCAGCGGCGAAGCGGGGGGGGCCACCGGGGAGCTGTTTTTT
CDR3: CASGEAGGATGELFF

D: NA
size: NA
V: TRBV5-1
J: TRBJ2-5
DNA: TGCGCCAGCAGCCCCCAGGGACGTGTCGAAGAGACCCAGTACTTC
CDR3: CASSPQGRVEETQYF

D: NA
size: NA
V: TRBV2
J: TRBJ1-2
DNA: TGTGCCAGCAGTGAAGCAATCGGGACATCCGGCTACACCTTC
CDR3: CASSEAIGTSGYTF

D: NA
size: NA
V: TRBV19
J: TRBJ1-6
DNA: TGTGCCAGTAAAAGCAGGGCGGATAATTCACCCCTCCACTTT
CDR3: CASKSRADNSPLHF

D: NA
size: NA
V: TRBV2
J: TRBJ1-1
DNA: TGTGCCAGCATTGGGGTTTCGGGCACTGAAGCTTTCTTT
CDR3: CASIGVSGTEAFF

D: NA
size: few
V: TRBV5-6
J: TRBJ2-4
DNA: TGTGCCAGCAGCCGCCCGGAGGGGGCCAAAAACATTCAGTACTTC
CDR3: CASSRPEGAKNIQYF

D: NA
size: NA
V: TRBV7-9
J: TRBJ2-3
DNA: TGTGCCAGCAGCCAAGTTGCAGATACGCAGTATTTT
CDR3: CASSQVADTQYF

D: NA
size: NA
V: TRBV6-1
J: TRBJ1-2
DNA: TGTGCCAGCAGTGCAGGGGCTGACTATGGCTACACCTTC
CDR3: CASSAGADYGYTF

D: NA
size: once
V: TRBV11-2
J: TRBJ2-7
DNA: TGTGCCAGCAGCTTATCCAGGGTAAACTACGAGCAGTACTTC
CDR3: CASSLSRVNYEQYF

D: NA
size: NA
V: TRBV6-1
J: TRBJ1-5
DNA: TGTGCCAGCAGGTTATGGGGCAATCAGCCCCAGCATTTT
CDR3: CASRLWGNQPQHF

D: TRBD2
size: NA
V: TRBV5-1
J: TRBJ2-7
DNA: TGCGCCAGCAGCTTTTCACCCACTAGCGGGGGGCCGCCGCGGCACTTC
CDR3: CASSFSPTSGGPPRHF

D: NA
size: few
V: TRBV6-1
J: TRBJ1-3
DNA: TGTGCCAGCAGTGACCCTGGAAACACCATATATTTT
CDR3: CASSDPGNTIYF

D: NA
size: once
V: TRBV10-2
J: TRBJ2-6
DNA: TGCGCCAGCAGTCAGTCGAACTCCGGGGCCAACGTCCTGACTTTC
CDR3: CASSQSNSGANVLTF

D: NA
size: NA
V: TRBV19
J: TRBJ2-7
DNA: TGTGCCAGTAGTATCTCACAAAACACCTACGAGCAGTACTTC
CDR3: CASSISQNTYEQYF

D: NA
size: NA
V: TRBV5-4
J: TRBJ1-2
DNA: TGTGCCAGCAGCAGGGACGTCTATGGCTACACCTTC
CDR3: CASSRDVYGYTF

D: NA
size: NA
V: TRBV6-1
J: TRBJ2-2
DNA: TGTGCCAGCAGTTCGCTCGGACTTAACACCGGGGAGCTGTTTTTT
CDR3: CASSSLGLNTGELFF

D: NA
size: NA
V: TRBV10-2
J: TRBJ2-5
DNA: TGCGCCAGCAGTCCACTGGCAGGGGCCCAGTACTTC
CDR3: CASSPLAGAQYF

D: NA
size: NA
V: TRBV30
J: TRBJ1-1
DNA: TGTGCCTGGAGTGTATGGGATCTGAACACTGAAGCTTTCTTT
CDR3: CAWSVWDLNTEAFF

D: TRBD1
size: NA
V: TRBV5-6
J: TRBJ1-2
DNA: TGTGCCAGCAGCTGGGACAGGGGGCGGGCTGGCTACACCTTC
CDR3: CASSWDRGRAGYTF

D: NA
size: NA
V: TRBV5-1
J: TRBJ2-5
DNA: TGCGCCAGCAGTTGGCTTAGTCCCAGAGAGACCCAGTACTTC
CDR3: CASSWLSPRETQYF

D: TRBD2
size: NA
V: TRBV5-4
J: TRBJ2-3
DNA: TGTGCCAGCAGCCCCGGACTAGCGGGGGGGACGGATACGCAGTATTTT
CDR3: CASSPGLAGGTDTQYF